The entry below gives a single T cell receptor (beta chain) sequence along with its context. The sample is drawn from a study of OX40 agonist ivuxolimab in advanced cancers. Sequencing was performed with immunoSEQ multiplex PCR; in TCRdb, only in-frame clones are kept and a portion is missing. The top ten clones hold 2.4% of a sample with around 80,000 clones, around 85% of them seen once. Trimming removed 6 bases at V and 0 bases at J, with 7 bases between. The germline V gene encodes CDR1 MNHNY and CDR2 SVGAGI (reference sequence). The CDR3 runs 13 residues. The TCR was taken from an adult with an advanced solid tumor such as melanoma, head and neck, liver or kidney cancer. The V and J genes are TRBV6-6 and TRBJ2-3; D unresolved. The starting material was CD4+ or CD8+ T cells sorted from blood, obtained in a trial of the OX40 agonist ivuxolimab. CDR3 in DNA: TGTGCCAGCAGCCGTGACAGCACAGATACGCAGTATTTT. This encodes CASSRDSTDTQYF.